Below, 21 T cell receptor beta chains from the same sample are listed, as sequenced in a study of blood T cell repertoires in COVID-19. Using immunoSEQ multiplex PCR, the repertoire was profiled, and TCRdb retains in-frame clones only, with some absent. The top ten clones hold approximately 5.1% of a sample with 290,000 or so clones, 65% to 90% of them seen once. The sample taken for sequencing was peripheral blood. The source is a man over 45 with active or convalescent COVID-19.

This clone appeared once. The chain recombines TRBV2 with TRBJ1-5, with D possibly matching TRBD1 (5 bases). CDR1 is SNHLY and CDR2 is FYNNEI in the germline V gene. The CDR3 runs 18 residues. V shed 3 bases and J shed 0 bases, with 18 bases lying between them. The CDR3 DNA reads as TGTGCCAGCAGTGAGGTGCAGGGTCGGCACCATAGCAATCAGCCCCAGCATTTT. As protein: CASSEVQGRHHSNQPQHF.

This chain joins TRBV5-6 and TRBJ1-3; 10 bases fit TRBD1. The CDR3 runs 15 residues. In germline, CDR1 is SGHDT, CDR2 YYEEEE. Trimming took 4 bases from V and 7 from J; bases not matched to a gene: 8. CDR3 protein: CASSTTGGARNTIYF. For the CDR3, the DNA is TGTGCCAGCAGCACGACAGGGGGCGCGAGGAACACCATATATTTT.

The V and J genes are TRBV9 and TRBJ2-4; 9 bases match TRBD2. CDR1 SGDLS and CDR2 YYNGEE come from the germline V gene. V lost 0 bases and J lost 9; bases outside the gene matches: 4. The CDR3 has 14 residues. This CDR3 reads CASSVDGTSTIQYF. The CDR3 DNA reads TGTGCCAGCAGCGTAGACGGGACTAGCACCATTCAGTACTTC.

The rearrangement links TRBV6-2 or TRBV6-3 to TRBJ1-1; tentative D call: TRBD1 (6 bases). The CDR3 spans 14 residues. V was trimmed by 1 base and J by 7 bases, leaving 13 bases between them. Germline CDR1 is MNHEY and CDR2 is SVGEGT. CDR3 bases: TGTGCCAGCAGTTACTTGAAGGGGGTAGTTGAAGCTTTCTTT. This sequence encodes CASSYLKGVVEAFF.

The chain links TRBV24-1 to TRBJ2-1; 16 positions agree with TRBD2. The germline gives CDR1 KGHDR, CDR2 SFDVKD. The V and J ends lost 4 bases and 6 bases, in that order; junction bases with no gene match: 11. The CDR3 runs to 19 residues. The CDR3 sequence: CATSEASGLAGGPGNEQFF. Here the CDR3 DNA reads TGTGCCACCAGTGAGGCTTCGGGACTAGCGGGAGGGCCGGGCAATGAGCAGTTCTTC.

This chain joins TRBV5-5 and TRBJ1-3, with 8 bases lining up with TRBD1. J lost 0 bases, V lost 4 bases, and 6 bases had no gene match. The CDR3 totals 16 residues. Per the germline V gene, CDR1 is SGHKS and CDR2 is YYEKEE (reference sequence). CDR3 bases: TGTGCCAGCAGCCAGGACAGGGCGTTCTCTGGAAACACCATATATTTT. This gives the protein CASSQDRAFSGNTIYF.

V usage is TRBV19 and J usage is TRBJ1-4; 7 bases match TRBD1. The length of the CDR3 is 16 residues. The germline V gene has CDR1 LNHDA and CDR2 SQIVND (reference sequence). J was trimmed by 4 bases and V by 5 bases; bases with no gene match: 10. The CDR3 loop reads CASSVGSGQYNEKLFF. The CDR3 DNA reads as TGTGCCAGTAGTGTCGGATCGGGACAGTATAATGAAAAACTGTTTTTT.

The chain uses TRBV6-2 or TRBV6-3 and TRBJ1-1; D unclear. The CDR3 runs to 11 residues. Trimming pared 4 bases from V and 8 bases from J, leaving 8 bases between. The germline V gene encodes CDR1 MNHEY and CDR2 SVGEGT. Here the CDR3 DNA reads TGTGCCAGCAGTTTGGGCGTCGAAGCTTTCTTT. It yields the protein CASSLGVEAFF.

The chain uses TRBV6-2 or TRBV6-3 and TRBJ2-3, with D possibly TRBD1 on 6 matching bases. Trimming pared 2 bases from V and 4 bases from J, leaving 16 bases between. This CDR3 has 16 amino acids. From germline, CDR1 is MNHEY and CDR2 SVGEGT. In DNA form, the CDR3 reads TGTGCCAGCAGTTACGCCTGGACTGGGGGCGCAGATACGCAGTATTTT. This encodes CASSYAWTGGADTQYF.

V is TRBV9 and J is TRBJ1-6, with D perhaps TRBD1 (5 bases). Trimming stripped 4 bases from V and 9 bases from J, with 17 bases between. The CDR3 totals 15 residues. The germline gives CDR1 SGDLS, CDR2 YYNGEE. CDR3 sequence reads: CASSQQGVLGSPLHF. CDR3 in DNA: TGTGCCAGCAGCCAACAAGGGGTCCTCGGTTCACCCCTCCACTTT.

This rearrangement joins TRBV3-1 (or the pseudogene TRBV3-2) to TRBJ1-5, with TRBD1 matching 8 bases. This CDR3 contains 14 residues. CDR1 is LGHDT, CDR2 YNNKEL, per germline (reference sequence). With 5 bases clipped from V and 4 bases from J, the junction kept 4 bases outside the gene matches. Here the CDR3 DNA reads TGTGCCAGCAGCTTCGGACAGGGTAATCAGCCCCAGCATTTT. Amino acids: CASSFGQGNQPQHF.

CDR3 bases: TGTGCCAGTAGTCCAGACATATCTAGCACAGATACGCAGTATTTT. Its protein product is CASSPDISSTDTQYF. The rearrangement links TRBV19 to TRBJ2-3; D ambiguous. The CDR3 totals 15 residues. The germline gives CDR1 LNHDA, CDR2 SQIVND (reference sequence). V lost 5 bases, J lost 0 bases, and 12 bases lay in between.

A single count supports this clone. The genes are TRBV18 and TRBJ1-5; 7 nucleotides align to TRBD1. Germline CDR1 reads KGHSH; CDR2 reads LQKENI. This CDR3 contains 15 residues. Unmatched junction bases numbered 8, after V lost 2 bases and J lost 7 bases. The CDR3 bases are TGTGCCAGCTCACCAGAACAGGGGAACCAACAGCCCCAGCATTTT. This encodes CASSPEQGNQQPQHF. Full variable domain (remainder filled in from reference TRBV18 and TRBJ1-5): NAGVMQNPRHLVRRRGQEARLRCSPMKGHSHVYWYRQLPEEGLKFMVYLQKENIIDESGMPKERFSAEFPKEGPSILRIQQVVRGDSAAYFCASSPEQGNQQPQHFGDGTRLSIL.

The chain combines TRBV2 with TRBJ1-3; D remains ambiguous. The CDR3 runs 17 residues. Trimming stripped 0 bases from V and 0 bases from J, with 12 bases between. CDR1 is SNHLY and CDR2 is FYNNEI in the germline V gene. CDR3 nucleotides: TGTGCCAGCAGTGAAGCGCGGGCAGCAGTCTCTGGAAACACCATATATTTT. Translating gives CASSEARAAVSGNTIYF.

The chain employs TRBV28 and TRBJ1-2; 7 nucleotides match TRBD1. CDR1 and CDR2 (germline): MDHEN, SYDVKM. J was trimmed by 7 bases and V by 6 bases; bases with no gene match: 8. The CDR3 runs to 13 residues. The CDR3 DNA reads as TGTGCCAGCAGGACGACAGGGATGGCTGGCTACACCTTC. Translating it yields CASRTTGMAGYTF.

The rearrangement links TRBV19 to TRBJ1-6, with TRBD1 matching 10 bases. CDR1 and CDR2 (germline): LNHDA, SQIVND (reference sequence). CDR3 size: 16 residues. J was trimmed by 7 bases and V by 6 bases; bases with no gene match: 9. The CDR3 here is CASSPRTGGSNSPLHF. In DNA form, the CDR3 reads TGTGCCAGTAGCCCCCGGACAGGGGGTTCAAATTCACCCCTCCACTTT.

V gene TRBV7-9 combines with J gene TRBJ2-1, with D tentatively TRBD1 (6 bases). The V end lost 5 bases, the J end lost 4 bases, and 15 bases lay between the germline ends. The CDR3 runs 15 residues. Germline V lookup: CDR1 SEHNR, CDR2 FQNEAQ (reference sequence). DNA of the CDR3: TGTGCCAGCAGCCCAAGGACAGACCTATACAATGAGCAGTTCTTC. Protein product: CASSPRTDLYNEQFF. Full variable domain (missing parts from reference TRBV7-9 and TRBJ2-1): DTGVSQNPRHKITKRGQNVTFRCDPISEHNRLYWYRQTLGQGPEFLTYFQNEAQLEKSRLLSDRFSAERPKGSFSTLEIQRTEQGDSAMYLCASSPRTDLYNEQFFGPGTRLTVL.

The rearrangement joins TRBV5-1 to TRBJ1-3; the D is unclear. Germline V gives CDR1 SGHRS, CDR2 YFSETQ. The CDR3 runs to 16 residues. The ends were cut back, 7 bases at V and 2 bases at J, with 19 bases in the middle. The CDR3 coding sequence is TGCGCCAGCGCTATAGCGCCGCACTCAACTGGAAACACCATATATTTT. Translating gives CASAIAPHSTGNTIYF.

The rearrangement uses TRBV19 and TRBJ1-2, with 8 bases fitting TRBD1. The V and J ends lost 5 bases and 2 bases, in that order; junction bases with no gene match: 7. Germline values: CDR1 LNHDA, CDR2 SQIVND (reference sequence). This CDR3 spans 15 amino acids. The CDR3 reads CASSDTGGANYGYTF. The CDR3 nucleotides are TGTGCCAGTAGTGACACAGGGGGGGCGAACTATGGCTACACCTTC.

The chain recombines TRBV5-1 with TRBJ2-1; 12 positions agree with TRBD2. The trim removed 4 bases at V and 8 bases at J, leaving 7 bases unmatched. The CDR3 has 15 residues. Germline lookup yields CDR1 SGHRS and CDR2 YFSETQ. This CDR3 is CASSTTSGSSDEQFF. In nucleotides, the CDR3 is TGCGCCAGCAGCACGACTAGCGGGAGCAGCGATGAGCAGTTCTTC. Based on the CDR3 plus reference TRBV5-1 and TRBJ2-1, the full variable domain is KAGVTQTPRYLIKTRGQQVTLSCSPISGHRSVSWYQQTPGQGLQFLFEYFSETQRNKGNFPGRFSGRQFSNSRSEMNVSTLELGDSALYLCASSTTSGSSDEQFFGPGTRLTVL.

This clone was picked up many times. V is TRBV18 and J is TRBJ2-7, with 7 bases matching TRBD2. With 0 bases clipped from V and 5 bases from J, the junction kept 7 bases outside the gene matches. This CDR3 spans 15 amino acids. Germline-derived CDR1 and CDR2 are KGHSH and LQKENI. The CDR3 sequence is CASSPPKGGPHEQYF. The CDR3 DNA follows: TGTGCCAGCTCACCACCGAAGGGAGGGCCTCACGAGCAGTACTTC.